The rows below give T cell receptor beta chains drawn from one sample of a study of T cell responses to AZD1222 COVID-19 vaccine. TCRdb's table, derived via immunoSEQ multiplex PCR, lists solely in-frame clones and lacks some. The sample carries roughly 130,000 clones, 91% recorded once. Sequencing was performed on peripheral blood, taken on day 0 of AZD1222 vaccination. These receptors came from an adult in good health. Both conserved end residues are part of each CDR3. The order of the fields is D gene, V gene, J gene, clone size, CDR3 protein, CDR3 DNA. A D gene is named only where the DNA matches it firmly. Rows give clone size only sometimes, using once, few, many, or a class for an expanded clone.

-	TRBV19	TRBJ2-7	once	CASSISPDYSYEQYF	TGTGCCAGTAGTATTTCGCCCGACTACTCCTACGAGCAGTACTTC
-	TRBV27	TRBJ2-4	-	CASSPFHGVLAKNIQYF	TGTGCCAGCAGTCCCTTCCATGGGGTACTAGCCAAAAACATTCAGTACTTC
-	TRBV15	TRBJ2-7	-	CATSSGVGLGYEQYF	TGTGCCACCAGCAGCGGGGTGGGGTTGGGGTACGAGCAGTACTTC
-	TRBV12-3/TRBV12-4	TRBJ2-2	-	CASSPQGTGELFF	TGTGCCAGCAGTCCCCAGGGGACCGGGGAGCTGTTTTTT
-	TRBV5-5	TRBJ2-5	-	CASTPGPGNQETQYF	TGTGCCAGCACCCCGGGCCCAGGTAACCAAGAGACCCAGTACTTC
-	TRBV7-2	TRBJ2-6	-	CASSLGRLSGANVLTF	TGTGCCAGCAGCTTAGGAAGGCTCTCTGGGGCCAACGTCCTGACTTTC
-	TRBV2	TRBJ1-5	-	CASSGEGYYQPQHF	TGTGCCAGCAGTGGTGAGGGGTATTATCAGCCCCAGCATTTT
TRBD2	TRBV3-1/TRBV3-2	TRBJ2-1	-	CASSPTSGSYNEQFF	TGTGCCAGCAGCCCTACTAGCGGATCCTACAATGAGCAGTTCTTC
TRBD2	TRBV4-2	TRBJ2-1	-	CASSQVAGTYNEQFF	TGTGCCAGCAGCCAAGTAGCGGGAACCTACAATGAGCAGTTCTTC
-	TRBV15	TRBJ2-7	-	CATSRDWESEQYF	TGTGCCACCAGCAGAGATTGGGAGAGCGAGCAGTACTTC
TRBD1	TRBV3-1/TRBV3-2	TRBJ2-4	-	CASSHLGTGGAGRNIQYF	TGTGCCAGCAGCCATCTAGGGACAGGGGGCGCGGGTAGAAACATTCAGTACTTC
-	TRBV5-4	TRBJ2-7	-	CASSPDVRASYEQYF	TGTGCCAGCAGCCCCGACGTGCGGGCTTCCTACGAGCAGTACTTC